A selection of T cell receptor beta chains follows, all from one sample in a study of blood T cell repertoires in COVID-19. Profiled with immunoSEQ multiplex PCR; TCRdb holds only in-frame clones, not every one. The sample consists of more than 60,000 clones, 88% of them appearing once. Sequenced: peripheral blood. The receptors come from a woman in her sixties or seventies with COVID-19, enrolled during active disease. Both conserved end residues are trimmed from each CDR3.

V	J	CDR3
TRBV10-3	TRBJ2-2	AIRGGTGELF
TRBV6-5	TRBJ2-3	ATRSNTDTQY
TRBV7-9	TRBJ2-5	ASSGTASQETQY
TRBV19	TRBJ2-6	ASSIPQGLPGGANVLT
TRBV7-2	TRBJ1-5	ASSLGEPPQH
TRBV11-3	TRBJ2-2	ASSDIWNTGELF
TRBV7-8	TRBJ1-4	ASSPLEMSAREKLF
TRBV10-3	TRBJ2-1	AISSGTSEEQF
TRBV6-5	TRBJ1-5	ASSLRGNQPQH
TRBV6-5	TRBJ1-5	ASSSDLGEGQPQH
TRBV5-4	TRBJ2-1	ASSQNGLAGAFSYNEQF
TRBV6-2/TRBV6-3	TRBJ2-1	ASSLAGADYNEQF
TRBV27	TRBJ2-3	ASSFEVTDFTDTQY
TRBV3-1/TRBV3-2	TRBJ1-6	ASSQFVPSSYNSPLH
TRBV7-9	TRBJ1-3	ASSPGGSGNTIY
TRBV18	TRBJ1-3	ASSQTSGNTIY
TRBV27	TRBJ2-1	ASSFGTSGRIAIEQF
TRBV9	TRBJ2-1	ASSTSLAGAYNEQF
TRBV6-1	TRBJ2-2	ASSERLSTGELF
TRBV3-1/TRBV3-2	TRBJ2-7	ASSQVDGGEQY
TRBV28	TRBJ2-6	ASSLIGTDFSGANVLT
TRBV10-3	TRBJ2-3	AISGPTSGGGGTDTQY
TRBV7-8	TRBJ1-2	ASSLASGSLLTNYGYT
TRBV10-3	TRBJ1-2	AIRDRGYYGYT
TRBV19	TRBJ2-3	ASNPSGKGTDTQY
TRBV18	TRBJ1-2	ASSQVDSGGYT
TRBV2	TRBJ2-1	ASRNDMGRGFYNEQF
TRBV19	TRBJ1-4	ASSMSGGHEKLF
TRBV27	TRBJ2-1	ASRASGSLYNEQF
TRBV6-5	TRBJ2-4	ASTWDRGAKNIQY
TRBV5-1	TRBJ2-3	ASSPGDADTQY
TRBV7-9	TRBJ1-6	ASSSPDRNNSPLH
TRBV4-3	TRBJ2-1	ASSQDVLRENEQF
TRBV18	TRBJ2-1	ASSPPGLGSSEQF
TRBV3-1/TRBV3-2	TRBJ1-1	ASSQDGGEFEAF
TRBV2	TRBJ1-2	ASTDRFDGYT
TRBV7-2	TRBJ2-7	ASSLMSEQY